A single sample is the source of the 20 T cell receptor beta chains below, sequenced in a study of human T cells and chemical hapten exposure. TCRdb re-derived calls from the RACE reads in MiXCR, one entry per CDR3 protein. The repertoire consists of 330,000 or so distinct CDR3 sequences, with roughly 6% occurring once and the leading ten covering about 5.6%. Time point meaning: patch test 2, 6 weeks after DPC sensitization. Stated treatment: therapeutic diphenylcyclopropenone sensitization with weekly scalp DPC. Sequences were derived from whole blood, sampled in connection with sensitization to the hapten diphenylcyclopropenone (DPC). All receptors come from a woman aged 18-29 years with alopecia areata. Some clones in this sample may be carry-over from other donors' samples.

This clonotype was seen only a few times. The chain uses TRBV29-1 and TRBJ2-7; the match to TRBD1 covers 7 bases. CDR1 SQVTM and CDR2 ANQGSEA come from the germline V gene. J was trimmed by 0 bases and V by 6 bases; bases with no gene match: 5. The CDR3 length is 13 residues. CDR3 coding DNA: TGCAGCGTGTCAGCAGGGGGCTCCTACGAGCAGTACTTC. As protein: CSVSAGGSYEQYF.

This clonotype has a count of ten or more. This chain connects TRBV10-3 to TRBJ1-2, with TRBD1 matching over 7 bases. The trim removed 4 bases at V and 5 bases at J, leaving 7 bases unmatched. The CDR3 contains 14 residues. CDR1 and CDR2 from the germline V gene are ENHRY and SYGVKD. The CDR3, as DNA: TGTGCCATCAGTGGACAGGGACATCAATATGGCTACACCTTC. This codes for CAISGQGHQYGYTF.

The J gene is TRBJ1-1, the V gene TRBV20-1; a weak D match, TRBD1 (6 bases). This CDR3 is built from 12 residues. Deletions cut 4 bases from V and 4 bases from J, with 10 bases between. Germline CDR1 reads DFQATT; CDR2 reads SNEGSKA (reference sequence). The CDR3 nucleotides are TGCAGTGCTATCAGGGGCGGCACTGAAGCTTTCTTT. Encoded protein: CSAIRGGTEAFF.

This clonotype was counted ten times or more. The rearrangement links TRBV20-1 to TRBJ1-3; no definite D call. V dropped 0 bases and J dropped 4 bases, with 13 bases sitting between them. The V gene's germline CDR1 is DFQATT and CDR2 SNEGSKA (reference sequence). This CDR3 region has 15 residues. As DNA, the CDR3 is TGCAGTGCTAGAGAAGCTACTTGGGGAGGAAACACCATATATTTT. Translating gives CSAREATWGGNTIYF.

This clonotype was seen repeatedly, ten times or more. The chain uses TRBV4-2 and TRBJ1-1; no clear D gene. CDR3 length: 13 residues. The V end lost 0 bases, the J end lost 7 bases, and 9 bases lay between the germline ends. Germline V gene sequence: CDR1 LGHNA, CDR2 YNFKEQ. This CDR3 is CASSQENGSEAFF. The DNA for the CDR3 is TGTGCCAGCAGCCAAGAAAATGGCAGTGAAGCTTTCTTT.

This rearrangement joins TRBV7-2 to TRBJ1-2; perhaps TRBD1 as D (6 bases). Per the germline V gene, CDR1 is SGHTA and CDR2 is FQGNSA. Between the trimmed V and J ends, which lost 1 base and 2 bases, there was a span of 8 bases. CDR3 length equals 14 residues. In DNA, the CDR3 is TGTGCCAGCAGCTTAGTTGACAGGAACTATGGCTACACCTTC. It yields the protein CASSLVDRNYGYTF.

This clonotype was detected ten times or more. The V call is TRBV7-9, the J call TRBJ1-1; weak D call: TRBD1 (6 bases). V lost 2 bases and J lost 5, with 15 bases in between. The CDR3 runs to 15 residues. Germline V CDR1 and CDR2: SEHNR, FQNEAQ (reference sequence). The chain's CDR3 is CASSLHGGPGTEAFF. CDR3 nucleotide sequence: TGTGCCAGCAGCTTACACGGGGGGCCCGGAACTGAAGCTTTCTTT.

The chain recombines TRBV29-1 with TRBJ1-5; 8 nucleotides line up with TRBD1. The CDR3 consists of 14 residues. V was clipped by 4 bases and J by 6 bases; unmatched bases: 8. CDR1 is SQVTM and CDR2 is ANQGSEA in the germline V gene. The CDR3, as DNA: TGCAGCGTTGCTTACGGACAGGGAAGTCAGCCCCAGCATTTT. It is translated as CSVAYGQGSQPQHF.

This chain connects TRBV6-5 to TRBJ2-1; TRBD1 matches 9 bases. Germline V gene sequence: CDR1 MNHEY, CDR2 SVGAGI. This CDR3 spans 15 amino acids. V lost 6 bases to trimming and J lost 6 bases; unmatched junction nucleotides: 9. This chain's CDR3 is CASSRGRQGGNEQFF. The CDR3 DNA sequence: TGTGCCAGCAGCCGCGGGAGACAGGGGGGCAATGAGCAGTTCTTC.

This clonotype was observed at least ten times. V gene TRBV6-5 combines with J gene TRBJ1-2; TRBD1 agrees at 7 bases. Germline V gene data show CDR1 as MNHEY and CDR2 as SVGAGI. The CDR3 is 16 residues long. V lost 6 bases to trimming and J lost 4 bases; unmatched junction nucleotides: 14. The CDR3 nucleotides read TGTGCCAGCAGCCGACAGGGAAAATCTTCTACCTATGGCTACACCTTC. Translation: CASSRQGKSSTYGYTF.

V usage is TRBV20-1 and J usage is TRBJ2-3, with 11 nucleotides matching TRBD2. CDR1 is DFQATT and CDR2 is SNEGSKA in the germline V gene (reference sequence). The V and J ends lost 5 bases and 1 base, in that order; junction bases with no gene match: 8. This CDR3 contains 16 residues. DNA of the CDR3: TGCAGTGCTTACCAACTAGCGGGGGCCCGCACAGATACGCAGTATTTT. Encoded protein: CSAYQLAGARTDTQYF.

V and J are TRBV6-4 and TRBJ2-3; 10 nucleotides line up with TRBD2. The germline V gene has CDR1 MRHNA and CDR2 SNTAGT. The V segment lost 4 bases and the J segment 5 bases; nucleotides outside the gene matches: 9. The CDR3 spans 16 residues. CDR3 nucleotide sequence: TGTGCCAGCAGTGCCTCCAGCGGGGGGGCCTTAGATACGCAGTATTTT. Translated: CASSASSGGALDTQYF.

This clonotype was observed a handful of times. The rearrangement uses TRBV4-3 and TRBJ2-7; D tentatively fits TRBD1 or TRBD2 (5 bases each). Per germline, CDR1 LGHNA and CDR2 YSLEER. V was pared by 1 base and J by 1 base, with 14 bases between. This CDR3 is built from 16 residues. CDR3 in amino acids: CASSQGTGTDSYEQYF. In DNA, the CDR3 is TGCGCCAGCAGCCAAGGTACCGGGACCGATTCCTACGAGCAGTACTTC.

This clonotype was seen repeatedly, ten times or more. CDR3 DNA: TGCAGTGCTAGAGATCTCTTCTCCCCCTCGACAGGGGGTGTCTGGAATACGCAGTATTTT. It specifies CSARDLFSPSTGGVWNTQYF. The genes are TRBV20-1 and TRBJ2-3; 9 bases match TRBD1. The CDR3 is 20 amino acids. J was trimmed by 7 bases and V by 0 bases; bases with no gene match: 23. Germline V gene sequence: CDR1 DFQATT, CDR2 SNEGSKA (reference sequence).

This clonotype was recorded many times. The V gene is TRBV7-2, the J gene TRBJ1-5, with 7 bases matching TRBD1. This CDR3 spans 14 amino acids. Germline lookup yields CDR1 SGHTA and CDR2 FQGNSA. J was trimmed by 5 bases and V by 5 bases; bases with no gene match: 6. CDR3 bases: TGTGCCAGCAGCGCTCCGGGACAGTATCAGCCCCAGCATTTT. It translates to CASSAPGQYQPQHF.

The J gene is TRBJ2-7, the V gene TRBV6-6; perhaps TRBD1 as D (7 bases). CDR3 length equals 13 residues. CDR1 is MNHNY and CDR2 is SVGAGI in the germline V gene (reference sequence). V was cut by 7 bases and J by 4 bases, with 14 bases left in between. The CDR3 spells CASNPTGTYEQYF. CDR3 sequence (DNA): TGTGCCAGCAACCCGACAGGGACTTACGAGCAGTACTTC.

The chain joins TRBV7-9 to TRBJ1-3; 10 nucleotides agree with TRBD1. Germline trimming cut 1 base from V and 3 bases from J; bases unmatched to any gene: 9. CDR3 length: 18 amino acids. Germline V gene sequence: CDR1 SEHNR, CDR2 FQNEAQ (reference sequence). Written as DNA, the CDR3 is TGTGCCAGCAGCTTAGGAGGGACAGGGGAGATACGTGGAAACACCATATATTTT. Translated: CASSLGGTGEIRGNTIYF. Drawing the rest from reference TRBV7-9 and TRBJ1-3, the complete variable domain is DTGVSQNPRHKITKRGQNVTFRCDPISEHNRLYWYRQTLGQGPEFLTYFQNEAQLEKSRLLSDRFSAERPKGSFSTLEIQRTEQGDSAMYLCASSLGGTGEIRGNTIYFGEGSWLTVV.

This sequence joins TRBV6-2 or TRBV6-3 and TRBJ1-6; 9 bases line up with TRBD1. The CDR3 is made up of 18 amino acids. The V and J ends lost 5 bases and 0 bases, in that order; junction bases with no gene match: 8. Germline CDR1 is MNHEY and CDR2 is SVGEGT. The CDR3 nucleotides read TGTGCCAGCAGTCTCGACAGGGGGTTAAGCTCCTATAATTCACCCCTCCACTTT. Encoded protein: CASSLDRGLSSYNSPLHF.

This clonotype has at least ten counts. The chain couples TRBV7-9 to TRBJ1-1; 7 nucleotides line up with TRBD1. V dropped 11 bases and J dropped 0; count of bases not matched to a gene: 6. This CDR3 is built from 13 residues. Germline V lookup: CDR1 SEHNR, CDR2 FQNEAQ (reference sequence). CDR3 in amino acids: CASKGAMNTEAFF. DNA of the CDR3: TGTGCCTCCAAGGGGGCTATGAACACTGAAGCTTTCTTT.

This chain links TRBV6-5 with TRBJ1-6; TRBD1 agrees at 7 bases. The germline CDR1 and CDR2 sequences are MNHEY and SVGAGI. The V segment lost 7 bases and the J segment 7 bases; nucleotides outside the gene matches: 13. This CDR3 spans 16 amino acids. The CDR3 region is CASNKNPGQKNSPLHF. The CDR3 DNA reads TGTGCCAGCAACAAAAATCCGGGACAGAAGAATTCACCCCTCCACTTT.